These 4 T cell receptor beta chains came from one sample sequenced in a study of neurological immune-mediated disorders. TCRdb redid the calling of the 5' RACE reads with MiXCR, one entry per CDR3 protein. The sample carries some 65,000 distinct CDR3 sequences, around 4% recorded once. Sequencing input: PBMCs. The receptors were gathered from a man aged 45-65 years with multiple sclerosis.

This clonotype was seen at least ten times. The V and J genes are TRBV27 and TRBJ2-2; 9 positions match TRBD2. This CDR3 spans 15 amino acids. Germline assignment: CDR1 MNHEY and CDR2 SMNVEV (reference sequence). The V segment lost 5 bases and the J segment 3 bases; nucleotides outside the gene matches: 4. The CDR3 region is CASSGLAGYTGELFF. CDR3 DNA: TGTGCCAGCAGTGGTCTAGCGGGATACACCGGGGAGCTGTTTTTT.

This chain uses TRBV20-1 with TRBJ2-1; TRBD1 aligns across 7 bases. V dropped 3 bases and J dropped 4; count of bases not matched to a gene: 9. The CDR3 spans 15 residues. From germline, CDR1 is DFQATT and CDR2 SNEGSKA (reference sequence). The CDR3 here is CSASTQGVSYNEQFF. The CDR3 bases are TGCAGTGCTAGCACTCAGGGGGTCTCATACAATGAGCAGTTCTTC.

The table lists this clonotype with many counts. The chain is built from TRBV5-6 and TRBJ2-7, with 15 bases that match TRBD2. This CDR3 region has 14 residues. Germline V gene data show CDR1 as SGHDT and CDR2 as YYEEEE. V lost 4 bases to trimming and J lost 12 bases; unmatched junction nucleotides: 8. The CDR3 is CASSRAGTSGGPYV. The CDR3, as DNA: TGTGCCAGCAGCCGGGCCGGGACTAGCGGGGGGCCGTACGTC.

At least ten counts were recorded for this clonotype. The chain uses TRBV2 and TRBJ1-2; TRBD1 aligns across 8 bases. The CDR3 runs 15 residues. Germline assignment: CDR1 SNHLY and CDR2 FYNNEI. Germline trimming cut 7 bases from V and 4 bases from J; bases unmatched to any gene: 11. The CDR3 DNA reads TGTGCCAGCACCAACCGGGACAGGCCACCCTATGGCTACACCTTC. Its protein is CASTNRDRPPYGYTF.